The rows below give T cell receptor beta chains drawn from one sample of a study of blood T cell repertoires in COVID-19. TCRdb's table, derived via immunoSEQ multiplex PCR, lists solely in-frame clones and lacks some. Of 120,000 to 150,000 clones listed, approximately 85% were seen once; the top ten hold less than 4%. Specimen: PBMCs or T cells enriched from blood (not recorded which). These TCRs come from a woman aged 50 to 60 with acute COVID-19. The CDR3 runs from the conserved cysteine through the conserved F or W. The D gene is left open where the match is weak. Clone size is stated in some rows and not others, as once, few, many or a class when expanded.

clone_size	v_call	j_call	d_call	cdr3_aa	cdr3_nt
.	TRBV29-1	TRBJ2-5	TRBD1	CSVDRTGTSWEVPGETQYF	TGCAGCGTTGACCGGACAGGGACCTCCTGGGAAGTACCAGGAGAGACCCAGTACTTC
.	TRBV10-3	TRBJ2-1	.	CAISEEGSGRAYNEQFF	TGTGCCATCAGTGAGGAGGGTAGCGGAAGAGCATACAATGAGCAGTTCTTC
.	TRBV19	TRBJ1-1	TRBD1	CASRDRGFDTEAFF	TGTGCCAGTAGAGACAGGGGCTTTGACACTGAAGCTTTCTTT
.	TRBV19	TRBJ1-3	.	CASTTIVRGSGNTIYF	TGTGCCAGTACCACCATAGTCAGGGGTTCTGGAAACACCATATATTTT
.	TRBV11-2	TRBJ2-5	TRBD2	CASSLGPAGGLGTQYF	TGTGCCAGCAGCTTAGGTCCAGCGGGAGGCTTGGGGACCCAGTACTTC
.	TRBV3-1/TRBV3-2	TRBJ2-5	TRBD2	CASSQGLAGGETQYF	TGTGCCAGCAGCCAGGGACTAGCGGGTGGGGAGACCCAGTACTTC
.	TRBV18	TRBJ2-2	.	CASSPPGSLTGELFF	TGTGCCAGCTCACCACCGGGCAGCCTCACCGGGGAGCTGTTTTTT
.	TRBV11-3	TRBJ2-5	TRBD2	CASSLNSGRSETQYF	TGTGCCAGCAGCTTAAATAGCGGGAGATCAGAGACCCAGTACTTC
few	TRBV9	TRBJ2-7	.	CASSVVAGSYEQYF	TGTGCCAGCAGCGTAGTGGCGGGATCCTACGAGCAGTACTTC
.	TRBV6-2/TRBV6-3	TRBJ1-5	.	CASSFTNSNQPQHF	TGTGCCAGCAGTTTTACAAATAGCAATCAGCCCCAGCATTTT
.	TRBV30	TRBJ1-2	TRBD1	CAWRRIDRDHYGYTF	TGTGCCTGGCGAAGAATCGACAGGGACCACTATGGCTACACCTTC
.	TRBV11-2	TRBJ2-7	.	CASSQVGGSVHEQYF	TGTGCCAGCAGCCAAGTGGGGGGAAGCGTCCACGAGCAGTACTTC
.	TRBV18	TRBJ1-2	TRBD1	CASSPSEGQGAGYTF	TGTGCCAGCTCACCTTCTGAGGGACAGGGGGCCGGCTACACCTTC
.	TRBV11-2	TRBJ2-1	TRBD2	CASSLDYAGGGNEQFF	TGTGCCAGCAGCTTAGATTACGCGGGAGGGGGCAATGAGCAGTTCTTC
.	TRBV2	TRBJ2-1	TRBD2	CASFGLAGESSYNEQFF	TGTGCCAGCTTCGGACTAGCGGGGGAGAGCTCCTACAATGAGCAGTTCTTC
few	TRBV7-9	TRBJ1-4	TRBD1	CASSFQGAGEKLFF	TGTGCCAGCAGCTTCCAGGGGGCCGGGGAAAAACTGTTTTTT
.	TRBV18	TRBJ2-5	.	CASSSGLKETQYF	TGTGCCAGCTCATCGGGACTGAAAGAGACCCAGTACTTC
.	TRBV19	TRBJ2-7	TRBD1	CASSFGQGYYEQYF	TGTGCCAGTAGCTTCGGACAGGGGTACTACGAGCAGTACTTC
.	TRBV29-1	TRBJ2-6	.	CSVWGGEISGANVLTF	TGCAGCGTTTGGGGGGGCGAGATCTCTGGGGCCAACGTCCTGACTTTC
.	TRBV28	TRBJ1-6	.	CASVSGGNSPLHF	TGTGCCAGTGTCAGCGGGGGCAATTCACCCCTCCACTTT
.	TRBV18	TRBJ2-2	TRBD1	CASSGQGKTGELFF	TGTGCCAGTTCAGGACAGGGGAAGACCGGGGAGCTGTTTTTT
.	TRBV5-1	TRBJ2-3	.	CASSAQSGDTQYF	TGCGCCAGCAGCGCCCAGTCAGGGGATACGCAGTATTTT
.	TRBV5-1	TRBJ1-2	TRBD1	CASSPGQGAYGYTF	TGCGCCAGCAGCCCCGGACAGGGGGCCTATGGCTACACCTTC
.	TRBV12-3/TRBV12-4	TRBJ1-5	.	CASSLGGRQPQHF	TGTGCCAGCAGTTTAGGAGGGCGGCAGCCCCAGCATTTT
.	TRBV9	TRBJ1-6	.	CASSAPGGGPNSPLHF	TGTGCCAGCAGCGCCCCTGGGGGGGGGCCGAATTCACCCCTCCACTTT
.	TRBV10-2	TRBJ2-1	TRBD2	CASSESPGTSDEQFF	TGCGCCAGCAGTGAGTCCCCCGGGACTAGTGATGAGCAGTTCTTC
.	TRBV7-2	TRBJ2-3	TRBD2	CASSPGLAGGPHTQYF	TGTGCCAGCAGCCCCGGTCTAGCGGGAGGGCCCCATACGCAGTATTTT
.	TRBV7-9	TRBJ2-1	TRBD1	CASSLGQGSYNEQFF	TGTGCCAGCAGTTTGGGACAGGGCTCCTACAATGAGCAGTTCTTC
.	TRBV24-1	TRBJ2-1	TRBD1	CATSDRPRTGWGNEQFF	TGTGCCACCAGTGACCGCCCGCGGACAGGGTGGGGTAATGAGCAGTTCTTC
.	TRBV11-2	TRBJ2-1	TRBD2	CASSLLEGLAGGGSEQFF	TGTGCCAGCAGCTTACTTGAGGGACTAGCGGGAGGGGGGAGTGAGCAGTTCTTC
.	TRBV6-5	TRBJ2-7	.	CASALDNYEQYF	TGTGCCAGTGCCTTAGACAACTACGAGCAGTACTTC
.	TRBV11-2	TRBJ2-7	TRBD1	CASSAQTGSYEQYF	TGTGCCAGCAGCGCCCAGACAGGGTCCTACGAGCAGTACTTC
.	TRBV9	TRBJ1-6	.	CASSPRGVSPLHF	TGTGCCAGCAGCCCCCGCGGGGTTTCACCCCTCCACTTT
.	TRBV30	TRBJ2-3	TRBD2	CAWRKAGGSTDTQYF	TGTGCCTGGAGAAAAGCGGGAGGGTCCACAGATACGCAGTATTTT
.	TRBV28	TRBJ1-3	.	CASSPRGSPSSGNTIYF	TGTGCCAGCAGCCCCCGGGGATCCCCGAGCTCTGGAAACACCATATATTTT
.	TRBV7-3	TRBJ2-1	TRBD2	CASSPTSGSHNEQFF	TGTGCCAGCAGCCCAACTAGCGGGAGCCACAATGAGCAGTTCTTC